A single sample gave rise to the 15 T cell receptor beta chains below, sequenced in a study of blood T cells in healthy people across ages. Combining a sample-barcoded 5' primer with a J-beta primer mix, a second PCR ran for roughly 6 to 12 cycles. TCRdb processed the 5' RACE reads anew with MiXCR; each CDR3 protein has one entry. The sample has almost 1 million distinct CDR3 sequences, just over 50% seen once. Material for sequencing was blood. These receptor sequences come from a woman aged 60 to 75 in good health.

Comments on this clonotype: At one end the junction does not follow the germline gene, possibly because of a read error. The V gene is TRBV20-1, the J gene TRBJ2-7; D gene ambiguous. This CDR3 spans 12 amino acids. The germline gives CDR1 DFQATT, CDR2 SNEGSKA (reference sequence). CDR3 DNA sequence: TGCAGTGCGATTTTCCGGAATTACGGGCAGTACTTC. Amino acid sequence: CSAIFRNYGQYF.

This clonotype was seen only a few times. The gene calls are TRBV3-1 and TRBJ2-4; TRBD1 is a possible D gene (6 bases). Trimming pared 0 bases from V and 3 bases from J, leaving 15 bases between. The V gene's germline CDR1 is LGHDT and CDR2 YNNKEL (reference sequence). CDR3 length: 17 residues. The CDR3 DNA is TGTGCCAGCAGCCAAGATCTTGGGGGCAGGGGCAAAAACATTCAGTACTTC. Translation: CASSQDLGGRGKNIQYF.

V usage is TRBV27 and J usage is TRBJ2-3; 12 bases match TRBD1. Germline V lookup: CDR1 MNHEY, CDR2 SMNVEV (reference sequence). The CDR3 sequence is 15 residues long. V lost 5 bases to trimming and J lost 4 bases; unmatched junction nucleotides: 4. CDR3: CASSRDRGRPDTQYF. CDR3 coding DNA: TGTGCCAGCAGTCGGGACAGGGGGCGGCCAGATACGCAGTATTTT.

This clonotype was picked up a small number of times. The chain is built from TRBV12-3 or TRBV12-4 and TRBJ2-5; 8 nucleotides agree with TRBD1. V was clipped by 4 bases and J by 5 bases; unmatched bases: 6. The CDR3 has 14 residues. The CDR3 nucleotides read TGTGCCAGCAGTTCTCAGGGGGCGGGGGAGACCCAGTACTTC. Translating gives CASSSQGAGETQYF.

There are many counts of this clonotype. This chain links TRBV7-2 with TRBJ1-2; unclear D gene. This CDR3 region has 13 residues. Germline CDR1 SGHTA, CDR2 FQGNSA. V gave up 5 bases and J gave up 3 bases, with 10 bases separating them. The CDR3 coding sequence is TGTGCCAGCAGCCGGACTCGAGACTATGGCTACACCTTC. It codes for CASSRTRDYGYTF.

The chain recombines TRBV3-1 with TRBJ1-2; 8 bases are shared with TRBD1. CDR3 length: 19 amino acids. In germline, CDR1 is LGHDT, CDR2 YNNKEL (reference sequence). The J segment lost 0 bases and the V segment lost 2 bases, leaving 14 bases of the junction unmatched. This CDR3 is CASSQKLRQGFRANYGYTF. CDR3 in DNA: TGTGCCAGCAGCCAAAAACTCCGACAGGGGTTCAGGGCTAACTATGGCTACACCTTC.

CDR3 amino acids: CASSYSLAGPDKGGSYEQYF. In nucleotides, the CDR3 is TGTGCCAGCAGTTACTCCTTAGCGGGACCTGACAAAGGTGGGTCCTACGAGCAGTACTTC. The chain joins TRBV6-5 to TRBJ2-7; 8 nucleotides line up with TRBD2. Per the germline V gene, CDR1 is MNHEY and CDR2 is SVGAGI. CDR3 size: 20 residues. Trimming at V came to 0 bases and at J to 1 base, leaving 17 bases not matched to a gene.

This chain uses TRBV12-3 or TRBV12-4 with TRBJ1-4, with TRBD1 matching 7 bases. CDR3 length: 15 residues. V lost 3 bases to trimming and J lost 8 bases; unmatched junction nucleotides: 9. The DNA of the CDR3 is TGTGCCAGCAGTTTGACCCCGACAGGGACGGAAAAACTGTTTTTT. Translating gives CASSLTPTGTEKLFF.

This clonotype was detected only a few times. This chain's CDR3 is CASSKRLAGNYEQYF. CDR3 coding DNA: TGTGCCAGCAGCAAACGACTAGCGGGTAACTACGAGCAGTACTTC. The chain links TRBV21-1 to TRBJ2-7; whether TRBD2, the table's D call, matches the DNA was not checked. TRBV21-1 is flagged as a pseudogene. This CDR3 contains 15 residues.

The sample holds one count of this clonotype. This chain connects TRBV20-1 to TRBJ2-3; 7 nucleotides match TRBD2. Trimming removed 0 bases from V and 4 bases from J; junction bases left unmatched: 10. The CDR3 is made up of 16 amino acids. Germline V gives CDR1 DFQATT, CDR2 SNEGSKA (reference sequence). CDR3 residues: CSARDRRGLSPDTQYF. The DNA for the CDR3 is TGCAGTGCTAGAGACCGGAGGGGACTAAGCCCAGATACGCAGTATTTT.

The chain employs TRBV7-8 and TRBJ1-2; D unclear. The CDR3 is 14 residues long. V was pared by 4 bases and J by 0 bases, with 9 bases between. Germline assignment: CDR1 SGHVS and CDR2 FQNEAQ. The CDR3 reads CASSSARANYGYTF. DNA for the CDR3: TGTGCCAGCAGCTCGGCCAGAGCTAACTATGGCTACACCTTC. Based on the CDR3 plus reference TRBV7-8 and TRBJ1-2, the full variable domain is GAGVSQSPRYKVAKRGQDVALRCDPISGHVSLFWYQQALGQGPEFLTYFQNEAQLDKSGLPSDRFFAERPEGSVSTLKIQRTQQEDSAVYLCASSSARANYGYTFGSGTRLTVV.

The chain carries TRBV6-5 and TRBJ2-7; 9 bases match TRBD2. The CDR3 runs to 14 residues. The V gene end was trimmed by 6 bases and the J gene end by 3 bases; junction bases not matched to a gene: 6. Germline assignment: CDR1 MNHEY and CDR2 SVGAGI. DNA for the CDR3: TGTGCCAGCAGGCTTCGGACTAGCGTCTACGAGCAGTACTTC. It translates to CASRLRTSVYEQYF.

This chain's CDR3 is CASSRGENEKLFF. CDR3 coding DNA: TGTGCCAGCAGCCGCGGGGAGAATGAAAAACTGTTTTTT. J is TRBJ1-4 and V is TRBV11-3; no firm D call. Trimming took off 5 bases at V and 5 bases at J, with 9 bases between the two ends. The CDR3 consists of 13 residues. Germline V gene data show CDR1 as SGHNT and CDR2 as YENEEA.

This clonotype was counted a few times. The chain couples TRBV5-1 to TRBJ2-4; TRBD1 aligns across 9 bases. Trimming removed 2 bases from V and 7 bases from J; junction bases left unmatched: 16. Germline CDR1 is SGHRS and CDR2 is YFSETQ. This CDR3 is 18 amino acids long. Here the CDR3 DNA reads TGCGCCAGCAGCTTATCATCCGGGACAGGGAGGATCCGGAACATTCAGTACTTC. Protein sequence: CASSLSSGTGRIRNIQYF.

Only a few counts were recorded for this clonotype. The J gene is TRBJ2-4, the V gene TRBV4-1; unclear D gene. The DNA end is a closer match to TRBJ2-7, so the J assignment may be wrong. The germline V gene has CDR1 MGHRA and CDR2 YSYEKL. CDR3 length: 14 amino acids. Here the CDR3 reads CASSHTPLASEQYF. CDR3 bases: TGCGCCAGCAGCCACACTCCCCTGGCATCCGAGCAGTACTTC.